This T cell receptor (beta chain) originates from a study of blood T cells in healthy people across ages. The overall study: T cells yielded about one barcoded beta molecule per two cells through template switching. Overall study results and limits: Investigators viewed diversity estimates from one million T cells as underestimates, the study reported.

Of note for this clonotype: As yet, its antigen is unknown.

Per sample, extraction of total RNA gave at least 5.5 micrograms in every case. Germline CDR1 is SNHLY and CDR2 is FYNNEI. V was clipped by 8 bases and J by 7 bases, with 14 bases between them. The CDR3 contains 13 residues. A second PCR, run for about 7 to 11 cycles, used a sample-barcoded 5' primer plus a J-beta primer mix. A single record per CDR3 protein comes from TCRdb applying MiXCR to the 5' RACE reads. The sample has 710,000 or so distinct CDR3 sequences; 22% are singletons. The chain couples TRBV2 to TRBJ2-2, with a weak D call TRBD2 (5 bases). The TCR sequence derives from a man between 65 and 85 years old in good health. Sample: blood. Here the CDR3 DNA reads TGTGCCAGCCAACGGGGTGCGGGCGGGGAGCTGTTTTTT. It translates to CASQRGAGGELFF.